The clone carrying this T cell receptor beta chain was seen a handful of times. As yet, its antigen is unknown. The entry originates in a study of T-cell reconstitution after alpha-beta-depleted transplantation in children. Whole-study findings and limits: It was reported that alpha-beta T cells came from several hundred expanded graft clones (about two months after transplant).

The authors prepared the TCRbeta library with unique molecular identifiers. Using its own MiXCR run on the PCR reads, TCRdb lists one record per CDR3 protein. The sample carries fewer than 700,000 distinct CDR3 sequences, more than 20% recorded once. V lost 3 bases and J 4 bases, leaving 15 bases between the germline ends. The CDR3 covers 15 residues. The rearrangement joins TRBV12-3 or TRBV12-4 to TRBJ1-1; D perhaps matches TRBD1 (5 bases). This TCR came from a boy under two years old who had a stem cell transplant for acute myeloid leukemia, so the T cells may come from the graft donor. Sequenced material: PBMCs, mostly from graft donor cells, taken 360 days after TCRalphabeta/CD19-depleted stem cell transplant. CDR3 region: CASSLSGTLGTEAFF. The CDR3 nucleotides are TGTGCCAGCAGTTTGTCGGGGACCTTGGGCACTGAAGCTTTCTTT.